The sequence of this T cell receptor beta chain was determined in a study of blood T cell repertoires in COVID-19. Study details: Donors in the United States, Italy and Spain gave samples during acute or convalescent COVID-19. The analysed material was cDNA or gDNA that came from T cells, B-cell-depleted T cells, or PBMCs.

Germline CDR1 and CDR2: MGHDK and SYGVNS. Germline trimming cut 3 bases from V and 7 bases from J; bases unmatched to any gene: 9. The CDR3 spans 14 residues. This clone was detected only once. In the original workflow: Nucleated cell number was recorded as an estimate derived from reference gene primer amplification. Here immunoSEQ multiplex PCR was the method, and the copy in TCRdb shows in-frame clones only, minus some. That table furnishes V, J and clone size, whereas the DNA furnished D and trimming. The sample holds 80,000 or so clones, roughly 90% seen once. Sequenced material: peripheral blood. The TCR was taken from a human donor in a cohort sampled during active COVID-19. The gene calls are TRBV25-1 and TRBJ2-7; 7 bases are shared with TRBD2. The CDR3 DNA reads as TGTGCCAGCAGTGATCAGCGGGGACGAAGGGAGCAGTACTTC. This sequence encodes CASSDQRGRREQYF.